This entry features one T cell receptor (beta chain) sequence. The CDR3 sequence is 16 residues long. Germline V gene data show CDR1 as LNHDA and CDR2 as SQIVND (reference sequence). Between the trimmed V and J ends, which lost 3 bases and 4 bases, there was a span of 18 bases. Both TCR beta VDJ combination and CDR3 sequence profiling were carried out. Genomic DNA was the template for this profiling. TCRdb re-analysed the reads in MiXCR, keeping a single row per CDR3 protein. This table has about 240,000 distinct CDR3 sequences, around 46% appearing once. The data originate from a study of CD8+CD57+ T cells in acquired aplastic anemia. Individuals selected for sequencing had exhibited CD8+CD57+ cell expansion on flow cytometry.

The specimen sequenced was sorted CD4+, CD8+, or CD8+CD57+ T cells (not recorded which) from PBMCs. The chain links TRBV19 to TRBJ1-2; the D gene is possibly TRBD1 (6 bases). The TCR originated in a human donor with aplastic anemia. The CDR3 coding sequence is TGTGCCAGTAGTATCGGGCAGGGGACGTTTTTCTATGGCTACACCTTC. Encoded protein: CASSIGQGTFFYGYTF.